Listed here are 9 T cell receptor beta chains from one sample, sequenced in a study of shared clonotypes between healthy human individuals. Repertoires were generated with immunoSEQ multiplex PCR, while TCRdb's copy carries only in-frame clones and drops some. The sample lists 1.5 million to 2.5 million clones; approximately 94% were seen once. The naive CD8 subset, CD45RO-negative cells positively selected for CCR7, excluded terminally differentiated effector memory CD45RA+ cells. The sequenced sample consisted of naive CD8+ T cells sorted from blood. All receptors come from a man aged 18 to 30 in good health.

This clone was found once. The chain carries TRBV21-1 and TRBJ1-4; the D segment call TRBD1 is taken from the table without a DNA check. TRBV21-1 is reported as a pseudogene. The CDR3 spans 16 residues. The DNA of the CDR3 is TGTGCCAGCAGCCCCCGACAGGGTCGGTTAAATGAAAAACTGTTTTTT. It encodes CASSPRQGRLNEKLFF.

This chain connects TRBV27 to TRBJ2-5, with 9 nucleotides matching TRBD2. Germline values: CDR1 MNHEY, CDR2 SMNVEV (reference sequence). The junction had 11 bases not matched to a gene; V was cut back by 2 bases and J by 4 bases. The CDR3 sequence is 17 residues long. The CDR3 is CASSLLSISGGRETQYF. DNA of the CDR3: TGTGCCAGCAGTTTACTTTCGATTAGCGGGGGTAGAGAGACCCAGTACTTC.

The CDR3 region has the DNA TGTGCCAGCAGCGTACCCAGGGGAAGGCCGAACACCGGGGAGCTGTTTTTT. Encoded protein: CASSVPRGRPNTGELFF. The chain couples TRBV9 to TRBJ2-2, with a weak D call TRBD1 (6 bases). CDR1 is SGDLS, CDR2 YYNGEE, per germline. V shed 1 base and J shed 0 bases, with 13 bases lying between them. This CDR3 has 17 residues.

V is TRBV10-3 and J is TRBJ2-5; maybe TRBD2 (6 bases). The germline gives CDR1 ENHRY, CDR2 SYGVKD. V dropped 2 bases and J dropped 5 bases, with 9 bases sitting between them. The CDR3 contains 13 residues. CDR3 bases: TGTGCCATCAGTGAGATCCGGGGGGAGACCCAGTACTTC. It specifies CAISEIRGETQYF.

V usage is TRBV7-8 and J usage is TRBJ2-5; 10 nucleotides match TRBD1. This CDR3 contains 16 residues. With V trimmed by 0 bases and J by 0 bases, 1 base remained unmatched. Per germline, CDR1 SGHVS and CDR2 FQNEAQ. The CDR3 here is CASSLATGGNQETQYF. The CDR3, as DNA: TGTGCCAGCAGCTTAGCGACAGGGGGCAACCAAGAGACCCAGTACTTC. The full variable domain, rest sourced from reference TRBV7-8 and TRBJ2-5, is GAGVSQSPRYKVAKRGQDVALRCDPISGHVSLFWYQQALGQGPEFLTYFQNEAQLDKSGLPSDRFFAERPEGSVSTLKIQRTQQEDSAVYLCASSLATGGNQETQYFGPGTRLLVL.

This clone was seen just once. V and J are TRBV2 and TRBJ1-2, with 7 bases lining up with TRBD1. The trim removed 6 bases at V and 2 bases at J, leaving 6 bases unmatched. Germline V gives CDR1 SNHLY, CDR2 FYNNEI. CDR3 size: 14 residues. The CDR3 loop is CASSHTGENYGYTF. For the CDR3, the DNA is TGTGCCAGCAGCCATACAGGGGAAAACTATGGCTACACCTTC.

V usage is TRBV9 and J usage is TRBJ2-3, with D uncertain. CDR1 and CDR2 from the germline V gene are SGDLS and YYNGEE. Trimming shortened V by 0 bases and J by 2 bases, and 16 bases separated the two germline ends. The CDR3 sequence is 17 residues long. The CDR3 DNA reads TGTGCCAGCAGCGTAGAGGCGTCCCCAGACCCCACAGATACGCAGTATTTT. It translates to CASSVEASPDPTDTQYF.

The V call is TRBV6-6, the J call TRBJ2-5; the match to TRBD2 covers 9 bases. The germline gives CDR1 MNHNY, CDR2 SVGAGI (reference sequence). V gave up 2 bases and J gave up 2 bases; unmatched junction bases: 3. The CDR3 totals 15 residues. This chain's CDR3 is CASSYTLAGQETQYF. The DNA of the CDR3 is TGTGCCAGCAGTTACACTCTAGCGGGACAAGAGACCCAGTACTTC.

The rearrangement links TRBV27 to TRBJ1-1; D may be TRBD1 (5 bases). Germline V CDR1 and CDR2: MNHEY, SMNVEV (reference sequence). The CDR3 runs to 13 residues. The ends were cut back, 5 bases at V and 5 bases at J, with 12 bases in the middle. CDR3 amino acids: CASSPTAVTEAFF. In nucleotides, the CDR3 is TGTGCCAGCAGTCCGACAGCCGTGACTGAAGCTTTCTTT.